These T cell receptor beta chains were read from a single sample in a study of vaccination and CD4 T cells after COVID-19. TCRdb independently ran MiXCR on the PCR reads; one entry per CDR3 protein. The sample lists about 20,000 distinct CDR3 sequences; roughly 62% were seen once. This material consisted of CD4+ T cells from blood, taken before SARS-CoV-2 vaccination. These TCRs come from a human donor who had recovered from COVID-19. The CDR3 runs from the conserved cysteine through the conserved F or W. The D gene is left open where the match is weak. A clone size is listed for some rows: how often the clone was seen (once, few, many), or a class if it is expanded.

>TRBD1|TRBV19|TRBJ2-3|NA
CASSKDRVGADTQYF
TGTGCCAGTAGTAAAGACAGGGTAGGCGCAGATACGCAGTATTTT
>NA|TRBV20-1|TRBJ1-3|NA
CSARELGSPGNTIYF
TGCAGTGCTAGAGAGTTGGGCAGCCCTGGAAACACCATATATTTT
>NA|TRBV7-6|TRBJ1-1|few
CASSSGPNTEAFF
TGTGCCAGCAGCTCGGGACCGAACACTGAAGCTTTCTTT
>NA|TRBV9|TRBJ2-3|NA
CASSVDTDTQYF
TGTGCCAGCAGCGTAGACACAGATACGCAGTATTTT
>TRBD1|TRBV19|TRBJ2-1|NA
CASSIIGGWTPNEQFF
TGTGCCAGTAGTATTATAGGGGGCTGGACTCCTAATGAGCAGTTCTTC
>TRBD2|TRBV20-1|TRBJ2-3|few
CSADSRTSEYTDTQYF
TGCAGTGCCGATTCGAGGACTAGCGAATACACAGATACGCAGTATTTT
>TRBD2|TRBV2|TRBJ2-5|once
CASKRTSGAETQYF
TGTGCCAGCAAAAGGACTAGCGGTGCAGAGACCCAGTACTTC
>TRBD2|TRBV12-3/TRBV12-4|TRBJ2-1|NA
CASTQAGGRSYNEQFF
TGTGCCAGCACCCAAGCGGGAGGCAGGTCCTACAATGAGCAGTTCTTC
>NA|TRBV15|TRBJ2-7|few
CATPRHYEQYF
TGTGCCACCCCACGACATTACGAGCAGTACTTC
>NA|TRBV6-1|TRBJ1-1|few
CASGRTTEAFF
TGTGCCAGCGGAAGGACCACTGAAGCTTTCTTT
>NA|TRBV20-1|TRBJ1-1|NA
CSARPFFVGGKDTEAFF
TGCAGTGCTAGGCCCTTTTTCGTAGGGGGTAAGGACACTGAAGCTTTCTTT
>NA|TRBV11-2|TRBJ2-1|NA
CASSSWFVQNNEQFF
TGTGCCAGCAGCTCTTGGTTCGTTCAGAACAATGAGCAGTTCTTC
>TRBD2|TRBV11-2|TRBJ2-5|NA
CASSLAGRETQYF
TGTGCCAGCAGCCTAGCGGGGAGAGAGACCCAGTACTTC
>NA|TRBV19|TRBJ1-1|NA
CASSMQNTEAFF
TGTGCCAGTAGTATGCAGAACACTGAAGCTTTCTTT
>NA|TRBV2|TRBJ2-5|NA
CASSFEETQYF
TGTGCCAGCAGTTTTGAAGAGACCCAGTACTTC
>TRBD2|TRBV2|TRBJ2-7|NA
CASNSGSGSYEQYF
TGTGCCAGCAACAGCGGGAGTGGTTCCTACGAGCAGTACTTC
>TRBD1|TRBV11-1|TRBJ2-5|NA
CASSSRDRLQETQYF
TGTGCCAGCAGCTCCCGGGACAGATTACAAGAGACCCAGTACTTC
>TRBD1|TRBV28|TRBJ2-1|NA
CASSSHYRGSSSYNEQFF
TGTGCCAGCAGTTCCCACTACAGGGGTTCTAGCTCCTACAATGAGCAGTTCTTC
>NA|TRBV20-1|TRBJ2-7|NA
CSASNRAATYEQYF
TGCAGTGCATCGAACAGGGCAGCAACCTACGAGCAGTACTTC
>TRBD1|TRBV7-8|TRBJ2-1|NA
CASSLTTGWYNEQFF
TGTGCCAGCAGCCTGACGACAGGGTGGTACAATGAGCAGTTCTTC
>TRBD1|TRBV6-5|TRBJ1-6|NA
CASSYRGPNSPLHF
TGTGCCAGCAGTTACAGGGGGCCAAATTCACCCCTCCACTTT
>NA|TRBV5-4|TRBJ1-2|NA
CASSTNIQGHGYTF
TGTGCCAGCAGTACCAACATCCAGGGTCATGGCTACACCTTC
>NA|TRBV24-1|TRBJ2-5|NA
CATSDTTIQETQYF
TGTGCCACCAGTGATACAACGATCCAAGAGACCCAGTACTTC
>TRBD1|TRBV28|TRBJ2-7|once
CASSSSGQGQSYEQYF
TGTGCCAGCAGTTCCTCGGGACAGGGGCAATCCTACGAGCAGTACTTC
>NA|TRBV5-1|TRBJ2-6|NA
CASSPEPVANVLTF
TGCGCCAGCAGCCCAGAGCCGGTGGCCAACGTCCTGACTTTC
>TRBD2|TRBV2|TRBJ2-7|once
CASSSSGNSAYEQYF
TGTGCCAGCAGTTCTAGCGGGAACAGCGCCTACGAGCAGTACTTC
>NA|TRBV7-9|TRBJ1-1|NA
CASSRQDYGNTEAFF
TGTGCCAGCAGCCGACAGGACTACGGGAACACTGAAGCTTTCTTT
>NA|TRBV20-1|TRBJ2-7|NA
CSAVGLTYEQYF
TGCAGTGCCGTCGGACTTACCTACGAGCAGTACTTC
>NA|TRBV10-3|TRBJ2-3|NA
CAISGAGGTDTQYF
TGTGCCATCAGTGGGGCAGGCGGCACAGATACGCAGTATTTT
>NA|TRBV24-1|TRBJ2-3|NA
CATSDSSSTDTQYF
TGTGCCACCAGTGATTCGAGTAGCACAGATACGCAGTATTTT
>NA|TRBV7-2|TRBJ2-2|NA
CASSLGPATGELFF
TGTGCCAGCAGCTTAGGTCCAGCCACCGGGGAGCTGTTTTTT
>TRBD2|TRBV6-2/TRBV6-3|TRBJ2-7|NA
CASSYARTSPNREQYF
TGTGCCAGCAGTTACGCGAGGACTAGCCCCAATCGCGAGCAGTACTTC
>TRBD2|TRBV20-1|TRBJ2-3|NA
CSATGTSGRRGTQYF
TGCAGTGCTACCGGGACTAGCGGGAGGAGGGGTACGCAGTATTTT
>TRBD1|TRBV7-2|TRBJ2-6|few
CASSSTPGTGGSGANVLTF
TGTGCCAGCAGCTCGACCCCCGGGACAGGGGGGTCTGGGGCCAACGTCCTGACTTTC
>NA|TRBV20-1|TRBJ1-5|few
CSARAGGQPQHF
TGCAGTGCTAGAGCGGGGGGTCAGCCCCAGCATTTT
>NA|TRBV6-2/TRBV6-3|TRBJ2-3|NA
CASRSGGFRADTDTQYF
TGTGCCAGCAGGAGCGGTGGATTTAGGGCGGACACAGATACGCAGTATTTT
>TRBD1|TRBV20-1|TRBJ2-6|few
CSARGQGVTGANVLTF
TGCAGTGCTAGAGGACAGGGTGTTACCGGGGCCAACGTCCTGACTTTC